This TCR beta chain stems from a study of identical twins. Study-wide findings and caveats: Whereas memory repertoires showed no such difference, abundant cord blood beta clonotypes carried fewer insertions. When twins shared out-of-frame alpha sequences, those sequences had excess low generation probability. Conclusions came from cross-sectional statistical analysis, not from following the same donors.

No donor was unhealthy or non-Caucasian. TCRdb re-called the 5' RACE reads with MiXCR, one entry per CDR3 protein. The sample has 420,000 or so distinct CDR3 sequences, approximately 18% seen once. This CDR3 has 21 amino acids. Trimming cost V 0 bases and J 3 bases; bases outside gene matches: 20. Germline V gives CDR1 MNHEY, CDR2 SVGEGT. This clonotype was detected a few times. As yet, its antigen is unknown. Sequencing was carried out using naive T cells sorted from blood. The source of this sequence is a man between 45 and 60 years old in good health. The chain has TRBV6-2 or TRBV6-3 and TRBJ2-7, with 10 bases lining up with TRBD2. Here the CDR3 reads CASSYSPPGLAGDGGSYEQYF. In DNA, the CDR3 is TGTGCCAGCAGTTACTCTCCTCCGGGTCTAGCGGGAGATGGGGGGAGCTACGAGCAGTACTTC.